This entry features one T cell receptor (beta chain) sequence. Its target antigen remains unknown. Germline is not matched at one junction end, which may reflect a read error. Starting from roughly 540 ng total RNA, TCRbeta-specific cDNA was produced by reverse transcription with a constant-region primer and ProtoScript II reverse transcriptase. The TCRbeta libraries were prepared through three rounds of nested multiplex PCR following a slightly modified ARM-PCR procedure. Each of the first two PCR rounds ran for approximately 11 cycles using multiplex TRBV1-TRBV30 forward primers together with a Cbeta reverse primer. Sample barcodes and Illumina adapters were added in a final 25-cycle PCR using Deep VentR polymerase. Before sequencing, amplicons of 200-500 bp were gel-purified using a QIAquick gel extraction kit. An Illumina HiSeq 2500 was used to sequence the TCRbeta amplicons with 250-bp paired-end reads. The study's processing was this. Trimmomatic v0.33 was used to quality-trim the reads, and FLASH v1.2.11 was used to merge paired reads so that full CDR3 sequences could be recovered. MiGEC v1.2.1b assigned V, D and J germline segments to the rearranged TCRbeta sequences. VDJtools v1.0.0 computed clonotype statistics and Shannon-Wiener diversity indices. Except for diversity analysis, only the 250 most abundant clonotypes of each sample were used in subsequent analyses to reduce sampling bias. Using fastp trimming at Q25 and MiXCR clonotype assembly, TCRdb reanalyzed the public sequencing data and kept in-frame beta chains. Every entry covers one CDR3 protein and lists the most common genes and DNA from its rows. It is TCRdb's table, rather than the study itself, that gives the V and J calls and clone size. The sample table contains under 110,000 distinct CDR3 sequences; only one count was recorded for around two thirds of them. The ten largest clones add up to 9% to 15% of the sample.

From the germline V gene (reference sequence), CDR1 is MNHNY and CDR2 is SVGAGI. Including cysteine and phenylalanine, the CDR3 has 12 amino acids. This entry keeps only the CDR3 DNA: 36 bases, framed from base 1. Without any cell sorting, total RNA and DNA were extracted together from approximately 20-30 mg of bulk tissue using the AllPrep DNA/RNA mini kit. Surgical resection was performed in China between 2015 and early 2016 on four or five patients with histopathologically diagnosed primary liver carcinoma. Patients had chronic HBV infection and were treatment-naive at sampling. Each tumor was sampled at five spatially separated regions: the tumor centre plus the superior, inferior, left-lateral and right-lateral poles. Histological examination found more than 90% viable tumor cells in every tumor sample. Each fresh piece of tumor and adjacent tissue was cut in two, with one half stored in RNAlater at -80 degrees C and the other half sent for histology.

This record comes from a study of tumor-infiltrating lymphocytes in primary liver carcinoma (dated by TCRdb to 2016 to 2017). In terms of the full investigation: Of the five patients, three men and two women aged 30 to 69 years, four had hepatocellular carcinoma and one had combined HCC and intrahepatic cholangiocarcinoma. Each sample produced about 3.5 to 8 million productive TCRbeta reads, and read depth showed no significant difference between tissue types. TCRbeta repertoire sequencing covered 35 or so specimens from 5 patients: around 25 tumor regions, 5 adjacent noncancerous liver tissues and 5 peripheral blood samples. Technical replicate repertoires showed high reproducibility, with mean shared-clone rates about 0.86 and correlation coefficients above 0.95. The 20 to 30 tumor region samples were profiled with Agilent mRNA microarrays so that TCRbeta repertoire diversity could be related to the local molecular phenotype. For each liver tumor, the study sampled five regions along with adjacent normal tissue and blood, and applied TCRbeta repertoire sequencing, expression microarrays and whole-exome sequencing. The five patients had tumors staged T1-T3 N0M0, with maximum diameters ranging from about 4.2 to 10 cm. Results and caveats for the whole study, not just this receptor: Bulk unsorted samples precluded comparing CD4+ and CD8+ T cell repertoires. The top 250 clones accounted for a significantly greater share of the repertoire in tumors than in blood (p = 0.039). Only roughly 7-24% of top clones appeared in all five regions of a tumor, which suggests that tumor-infiltrating T cells are spatially heterogeneous. Only the TCR beta chain was sequenced, which likely underestimates true repertoire diversity because unpaired alpha chains were not captured. Repertoire overlap was higher between tumor regions (mean roughly 35%) than tumor-adjacent (17%) or tumor-blood (approximately 14%) pairs, consistent with antigen-driven expansion. The study included only a few patients, and the authors note findings should be validated in a larger study.

The specimen was liver tumor tissue from sampling region 2. Explained via the paper, the cell subset or site label denotes: tumor region T2, inferior pole. In this chain, TRBV6-6 is recombined with TRBJ1-2; no D gene is confidently identified. The sequence was collected from a woman aged 55 to 70 with primary liver carcinoma and hepatitis B virus infection. The base sequence is TGTCCCAGCACCCCGTACGAGGAAGGCCACACCTTC. Its coded protein is CPSTPYEEGHTF.